Listed below are T cell receptor beta chains from one sample, sequenced in a study of blood T cell repertoires in COVID-19. The data were produced by immunoSEQ multiplex PCR, yet TCRdb's version contains in-frame clones alone and is incomplete. The sample has just over 650,000 clones, approximately 90% seen once; the top ten hold more than 0.25%. Sample: peripheral blood. These receptors were collected from a woman between 18 and 30 years old with acute or convalescent COVID-19. Each CDR3 is given with its conserved first and last residue. Fields, in order: clone size, V gene, CDR3 length, J gene, CDR3 protein. The size field is filled for only some rows; it gives once, few, many or a size class.

>once|TRBV25-1|15|TRBJ1-1
CASSDGQAWTTEAFF
>.|TRBV5-4|13|TRBJ1-1
CASSLQGVAEAFF
>.|TRBV27|14|TRBJ2-7
CASSLTGGWGEQYF
>.|TRBV19|16|TRBJ2-7
CASSAEPLADSYEQYF
>once|TRBV5-5|15|TRBJ1-2
CASSLALGAVYGYTF
>.|TRBV6-2/TRBV6-3|15|TRBJ1-5
CASSQQGALSQPQHF
>.|TRBV19|13|TRBJ2-7
CASSPARDYEQYF
>.|TRBV14|12|TRBJ1-1
CASSRTYRGAFF
>.|TRBV15|15|TRBJ2-7
CATSRHTGQSYEQYF
>.|TRBV7-9|16|TRBJ1-4
CASSYQDRVGREKLFF
>.|TRBV5-1|15|TRBJ1-5
CASSLLGGHNQPQHF